The 8 T cell receptor beta chains in this list originate from one sample, sequenced in a study of CD8+CD57+ T cells in acquired aplastic anemia. Genomic DNA provided the template from which TCR beta VDJ and CDR3 profiles were obtained. TCRdb re-called the reads through MiXCR, storing one row per CDR3 protein. This repertoire shows 350,000 to 450,000 distinct CDR3 sequences, 65% to 75% found once; its top ten account for 3.5% to 4.5%. Sequencing was performed on sorted CD4+, CD8+, or CD8+CD57+ T cells (not recorded which) from PBMCs. The receptors were gathered from a human donor in good health, serving as a control.

V and J are TRBV5-4 and TRBJ2-6; D is undetermined. Germline V gene lookup returns CDR1 SGHNT and CDR2 YYREEE (reference sequence). Trimming cost V 4 bases and J 3 bases, with 11 bases left between them. CDR3 size: 15 residues. The chain's CDR3 is CASSIAVGGANVLTF. CDR3 coding DNA: TGTGCCAGCAGCATAGCCGTAGGTGGGGCCAACGTCCTGACTTTC.

Remarks on this clonotype: One end of the junction is discordant with germline, which a read error may explain. The V and J genes are TRBV19 and TRBJ1-2; D is undetermined. Germline V gene sequence: CDR1 LNHDA, CDR2 SQIVND (reference sequence). The CDR3 is made up of 13 amino acids. The CDR3 loop reads CASSPPGGYGYIF. CDR3 bases: TGTGCCAGCAGTCCCCCGGGCGGATATGGCTACATCTTC.

Notes on this clonotype: Sequence at one end of the junction differs from germline and may be a read error. The CDR3 DNA reads as TGTGCCAGCAGCCCCCACGGGAGCGGGGAAGCCTACGTGCAGTACTTC. This encodes CASSPHGSGEAYVQYF. The rearrangement links TRBV7-2 to TRBJ2-7; 7 nucleotides align to TRBD2. This CDR3 spans 16 amino acids. Germline CDR1 is SGHTA and CDR2 is FQGNSA.

The gene calls are TRBV25-1 and TRBJ2-7; TRBD2 agrees at 9 bases. CDR1 is MGHDK, CDR2 SYGVNS, per germline. The V gene end was trimmed by 5 bases and the J gene end by 6 bases; junction bases not matched to a gene: 5. The CDR3 spans 13 residues. CDR3 protein: CASSPPSGAEQYF. CDR3 in DNA: TGTGCCAGCAGTCCGCCTAGCGGGGCCGAGCAGTACTTC.

This clonotype was detected many times. The chain carries TRBV7-2 and TRBJ2-3; 10 nucleotides align to TRBD2. The germline gives CDR1 SGHTA, CDR2 FQGNSA. The CDR3 loop spans 16 amino acids. The V segment lost 1 base and the J segment 5 bases; nucleotides outside the gene matches: 6. For the CDR3, the DNA is TGTGCCAGCAGCTTAGAGCGGGGGGGCCGAGGAGATACGCAGTATTTT. Its translation is CASSLERGGRGDTQYF.

This clonotype was observed a single time. The chain is built from TRBV5-8 and TRBJ2-3; D not certain. CDR1 is SGHTS and CDR2 is YDEGEE in the germline V gene. The CDR3 spans 13 residues. The germline V and J ends were trimmed by 4 bases and 3 bases, with 9 bases remaining between them. CDR3 nucleotide sequence: TGTGCCAGCAGCCGGCATACAACAGATACGCAGTATTTT. Translation gives CASSRHTTDTQYF.

The J gene is TRBJ2-7, the V gene TRBV24-1; D uncertain. This CDR3 region has 13 residues. The V end was cut by 2 bases, the J end by 5 bases, with 9 bases between. Looked up from germline, CDR1 is KGHDR and CDR2 is SFDVKD. The CDR3 DNA reads TGTGCCACCAGTGATTCGGCAGGCGACGAGCAGTACTTC. Its protein product is CATSDSAGDEQYF.

CDR3 protein: CSVGTGWGTEAFF. CDR3 coding DNA: TGCAGCGTCGGGACAGGATGGGGCACTGAAGCTTTCTTT. The V and J genes are TRBV29-1 and TRBJ1-1, with TRBD1 identical over 8 bases. The CDR3 runs to 13 residues. V trimming: 6 bases; J trimming: 4 bases; junction bases outside the gene matches: 7. The germline CDR1 and CDR2 sequences are SQVTM and ANQGSEA.